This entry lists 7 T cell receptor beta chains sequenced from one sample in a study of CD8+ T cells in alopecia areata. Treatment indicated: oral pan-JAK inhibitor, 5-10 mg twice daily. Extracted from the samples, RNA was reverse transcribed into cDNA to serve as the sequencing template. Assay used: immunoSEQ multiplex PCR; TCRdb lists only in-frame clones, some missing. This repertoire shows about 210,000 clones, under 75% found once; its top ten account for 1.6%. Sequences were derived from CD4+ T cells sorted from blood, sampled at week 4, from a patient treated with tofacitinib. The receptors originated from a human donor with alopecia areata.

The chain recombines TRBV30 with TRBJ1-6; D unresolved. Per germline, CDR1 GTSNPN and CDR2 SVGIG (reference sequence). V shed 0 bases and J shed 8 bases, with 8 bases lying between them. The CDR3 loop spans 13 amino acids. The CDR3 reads CAWSVKSDSPLHF. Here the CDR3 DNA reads TGTGCCTGGAGTGTCAAGTCGGATTCACCCCTCCACTTT.

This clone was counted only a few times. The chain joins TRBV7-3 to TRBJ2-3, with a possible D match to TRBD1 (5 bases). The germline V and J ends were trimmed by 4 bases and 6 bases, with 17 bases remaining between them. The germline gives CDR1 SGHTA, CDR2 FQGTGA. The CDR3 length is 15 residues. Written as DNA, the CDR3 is TGTGCCAGCAGCTCTAAGGGGCTGAATGGGGATACGCAGTATTTT. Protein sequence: CASSSKGLNGDTQYF.

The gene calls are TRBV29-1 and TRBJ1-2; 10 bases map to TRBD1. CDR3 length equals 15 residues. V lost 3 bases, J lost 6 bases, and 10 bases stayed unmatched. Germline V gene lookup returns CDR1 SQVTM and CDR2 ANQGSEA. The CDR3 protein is CSVDGTGVSFDGYTF. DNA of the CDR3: TGCAGCGTTGACGGGACAGGGGTTTCTTTCGATGGCTACACCTTC.

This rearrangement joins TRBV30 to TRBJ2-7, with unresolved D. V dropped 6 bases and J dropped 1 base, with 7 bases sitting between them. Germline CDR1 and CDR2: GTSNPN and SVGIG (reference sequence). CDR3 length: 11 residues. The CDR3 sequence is CACRRSYEQYF. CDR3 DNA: TGTGCCTGCAGGAGATCCTACGAGCAGTACTTC.

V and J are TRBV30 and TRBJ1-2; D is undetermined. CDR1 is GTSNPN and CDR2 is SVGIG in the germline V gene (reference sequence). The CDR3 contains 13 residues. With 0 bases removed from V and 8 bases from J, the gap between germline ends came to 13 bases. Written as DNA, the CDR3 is TGTGCCTGGAGTGTACACAGAGGGCCCGGCTACACCTTC. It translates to CAWSVHRGPGYTF.

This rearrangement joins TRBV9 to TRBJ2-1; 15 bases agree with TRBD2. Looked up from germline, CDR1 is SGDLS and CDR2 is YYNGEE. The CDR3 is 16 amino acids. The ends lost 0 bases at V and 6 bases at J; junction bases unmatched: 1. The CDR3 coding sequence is TGTGCCAGCAGCGTAGGGACTAGCGGGGGGGCCAATGAGCAGTTCTTC. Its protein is CASSVGTSGGANEQFF.

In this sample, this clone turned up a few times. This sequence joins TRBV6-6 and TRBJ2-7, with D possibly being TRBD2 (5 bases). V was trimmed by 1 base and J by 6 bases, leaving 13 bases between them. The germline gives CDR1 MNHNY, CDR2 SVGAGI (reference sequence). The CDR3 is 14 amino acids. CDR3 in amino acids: CASSYFEGEVEQYF. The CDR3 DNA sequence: TGTGCCAGCAGTTACTTTGAGGGAGAGGTCGAGCAGTACTTC.